The sequence of this T cell receptor (beta chain) was determined in a study of glioma-infiltrating T cells after dendritic cell vaccination. The method was immunoSEQ multiplex PCR; TCRdb's version includes in-frame clones alone and lacks a portion of them. The repertoire has 55,000 to 75,000 clones, roughly 80% of them found once; the top ten carry 15% to 19%. CDR1 and CDR2 (germline): WSHSY, SAAADI. Between the trimmed V and J ends, which lost 3 bases and 0 bases, there was a span of 12 bases. The CDR3 contains 16 residues. Noted time point: after dendritic cell vaccination, including at tumor progression/relapse.

The chain employs TRBV10-2 and TRBJ2-1, with D maybe TRBD1 (6 bases). The receptor was derived from a human donor with glioblastoma. The sequences come from blood, collected after dendritic cell vaccination. Here the CDR3 reads CASSDPQGFSYNEQFF. The CDR3 coding sequence is TGCGCCAGCAGTGATCCACAGGGATTCTCCTACAATGAGCAGTTCTTC.